This TCR beta chain was obtained from a study of CD4+ T cells in melanoma. Regarding the study as a whole: Diverse differentiation states were reported for melanoma neoantigen-specific CD4+ T cells. CD8+ T cell, macrophage and B cell function reportedly correlated with neoantigen-specific CD4+ T cells.

The germline V gene has CDR1 MGHDK and CDR2 SYGVNS. V dropped 8 bases and J dropped 5 bases, with 9 bases sitting between them. The CDR3 is 12 amino acids. A note on this clone: The antigen is not known.

Clones were sequenced by immunoSEQ multiplex PCR, and TCRdb holds only the in-frame ones, with some missing. Of some 10,000 clones in the sample, approximately 69% were seen once. This clonotype was obtained from a human donor with melanoma. The sample taken for sequencing was peripheral blood. This chain uses TRBV25-1 with TRBJ2-2; D not resolved. CDR3 residues: CASAGATGELFF. CDR3 nucleotide sequence: TGTGCCAGCGCAGGAGCTACCGGGGAGCTGTTTTTT.